One sample yielded the 8 T cell receptor beta chains listed below, sequenced in a study of beta chain features in type 1 diabetes. Expressed TCRB transcripts were sequenced because the isolated RNA had all been reverse transcribed beforehand. Sequencing was performed with immunoSEQ multiplex PCR; in TCRdb, only in-frame clones are kept and a portion is missing. The table includes 160,000 or so clones, more than 9.5% detected once. Specimen: central memory CD4+ T cells from blood. All receptors derive from a young man in good health.

The chain employs TRBV7-2 and TRBJ2-7; D is unclear. CDR1 and CDR2 (germline): SGHTA, FQGNSA. CDR3 length equals 14 residues. Deletions cut 1 base from V and 0 bases from J, with 7 bases between. The CDR3 here is CASSLGAYSYEQYF. The CDR3 coding sequence is TGTGCCAGCAGCTTAGGGGCCTACTCCTACGAGCAGTACTTC.

Only a few counts were recorded for this clone. The chain has TRBV7-9 and TRBJ1-4; D gene ambiguous. CDR1 and CDR2 (germline): SEHNR, FQNEAQ (reference sequence). Trimming took 5 bases from V and 2 from J, leaving 6 bases between them. The CDR3 has 13 residues. The CDR3 DNA sequence: TGTGCCAGCAGCCTCGGGACTAATGAAAAACTGTTTTTT. This translates into CASSLGTNEKLFF.

A few counts support this clone. The gene calls are TRBV15 and TRBJ2-7; D unclear. The CDR3 is 14 amino acids. With 1 base removed from V and 1 base from J, the gap between germline ends came to 8 bases. Germline CDR1 is LNHNV and CDR2 is YYDKDF (reference sequence). The CDR3 sequence: CATSRVADSYEQYF. Written as DNA, the CDR3 is TGTGCCACCAGCAGAGTAGCCGATTCCTACGAGCAGTACTTC.

This clone was seen repeatedly, ten times or more. V is TRBV11-2 and J is TRBJ1-1; 8 positions agree with TRBD1. The V segment lost 1 base and the J segment 1 base; nucleotides outside the gene matches: 14. The CDR3 covers 19 residues. Germline CDR1 and CDR2: SGHAT and FQNNGV. The CDR3 DNA reads TGTGCCAGCAGCTTAGTGGGTAGGACAGGGAGAGGGAGGAACACTGAAGCTTTCTTT. Protein product: CASSLVGRTGRGRNTEAFF.

This chain links TRBV29-1 with TRBJ2-4; the match to TRBD1 covers 9 bases. Trimming cost V 7 bases and J 0 bases; bases outside gene matches: 7. CDR3 length: 15 amino acids. The germline gives CDR1 SQVTM, CDR2 ANQGSEA. The CDR3 DNA reads as TGCAGCGCAGAGGACAGGGGAAAAGCCAAAAACATTCAGTACTTC. This sequence encodes CSAEDRGKAKNIQYF. Full variable domain (missing parts from reference TRBV29-1 and TRBJ2-4): SAVISQKPSRDICQRGTSLTIQCQVDSQVTMMFWYRQQPGQSLTLIATANQGSEATYESGFVIDKFPISRPNLTFSTLTVSNMSPEDSSIYLCSAEDRGKAKNIQYFGAGTRLSVL.

This clone showed up just a few times. V is TRBV7-2 and J is TRBJ2-7; maybe TRBD1 (6 bases). The CDR3 runs to 15 residues. V was cut by 3 bases and J by 3 bases, with 15 bases left in between. Germline-derived CDR1 and CDR2 are SGHTA and FQGNSA. The CDR3 sequence: CASSFGLGTHYEQYF. The CDR3 region has the DNA TGTGCCAGCAGCTTCGGCCTTGGGACACACTACGAGCAGTACTTC.

This clone has more than one count but fewer than ten. CDR3: CASSPSRGRGHTDTQYF. DNA of the CDR3: TGTGCCAGCAGCCCAAGCCGGGGCAGGGGGCACACAGATACGCAGTATTTT. The rearrangement uses TRBV7-2 and TRBJ2-3, with 8 nucleotides matching TRBD1. The V gene end was trimmed by 5 bases and the J gene end by 2 bases; junction bases not matched to a gene: 12. This CDR3 is 17 amino acids long. Germline CDR1 reads SGHTA; CDR2 reads FQGNSA.

V is TRBV10-3 and J is TRBJ2-7; D uncertain. Trimming pared 5 bases from V and 12 bases from J, leaving 17 bases between. This CDR3 is built from 12 residues. CDR1 and CDR2 (germline): ENHRY, SYGVKD. The CDR3 DNA is TGTGCCATCAGTCCGCTCCCGAATCCCAGGTACTTC. This translates into CAISPLPNPRYF.